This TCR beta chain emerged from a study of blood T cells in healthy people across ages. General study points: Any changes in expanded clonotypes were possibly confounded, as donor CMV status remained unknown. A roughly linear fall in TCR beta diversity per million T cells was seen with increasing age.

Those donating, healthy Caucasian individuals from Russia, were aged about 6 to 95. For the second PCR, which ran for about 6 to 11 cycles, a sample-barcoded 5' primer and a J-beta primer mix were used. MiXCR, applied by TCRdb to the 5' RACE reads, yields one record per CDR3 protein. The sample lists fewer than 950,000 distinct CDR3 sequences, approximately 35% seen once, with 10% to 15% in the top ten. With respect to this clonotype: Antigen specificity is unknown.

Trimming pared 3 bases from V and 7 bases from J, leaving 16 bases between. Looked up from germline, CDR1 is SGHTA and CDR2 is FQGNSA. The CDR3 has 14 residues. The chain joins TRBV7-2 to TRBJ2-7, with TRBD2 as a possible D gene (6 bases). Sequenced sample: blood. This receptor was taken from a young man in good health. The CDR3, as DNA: TGTGCCAGCAGCTTGGCGGGGCGGCACAATGAGCAGTACTTC. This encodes CASSLAGRHNEQYF.